Listed below are T cell receptor beta chains from one sample, sequenced in a study of blood T cells in healthy people across ages. TCRdb re-derived calls from the 5' RACE reads in MiXCR, one entry per CDR3 protein. The sample holds 850,000 to 1,300,000 distinct CDR3 sequences, 45% seen once. The sample was blood. These receptors came from a woman in her sixties or seventies in good health. Each CDR3 is given with its conserved first and last residue. The order of the fields is V gene, D gene, J gene, clone size, CDR3 DNA, CDR3 protein. A D gene is named only where the DNA matches it firmly. Size values are once, few and many counts, or a class for expanded clones, and some rows have none.

>TRBV15|TRBD1|TRBJ2-5|few
TGTGCCACCAGTCCGACAGGGGAAGAGACCCAGTACTTC
CATSPTGEETQYF
>TRBV6-2/TRBV6-3|.|TRBJ2-5|few
TGTGCCAGCAGTTACCGGACAACCTGGGGGAGGTCCCAGTACTTC
CASSYRTTWGRSQYF
>TRBV15|.|TRBJ2-5|.
TGTGCCACCAGCAGAAGGGGCGCCCCGCCGGCCCAAGAGACCCAGTACTTC
CATSRRGAPPAQETQYF
>TRBV29-1|TRBD1|TRBJ2-7|.
TGCAGCGCGGCGGGACAGGGGTTTGCCTACGAGCAGTACTTC
CSAAGQGFAYEQYF
>TRBV5-1|.|TRBJ2-4|few
TGCGCCAGCAGCGCGGGACAGCAAAACATTCAGTACTTC
CASSAGQQNIQYF
>TRBV6-1|.|TRBJ2-1|many
TGTGCCAGCAGCCGCCACGCAACATCGAGCTCCTACAATGAGCAGTTCTTC
CASSRHATSSSYNEQFF
>TRBV5-1|.|TRBJ1-2|few
TGCGCCAGCAGCTTGGAACCTGACTATGGCTACACCTTC
CASSLEPDYGYTF
>TRBV3-1|.|TRBJ2-1|once
TGTGCCAGCAGCCAAGTAGGAAGACTAGAGTACAATGAGCAGTTCTTC
CASSQVGRLEYNEQFF
>TRBV28|.|TRBJ2-1|few
TGTGCCAGCAGTCTCACTAGTAGTGAGCAGTTCTTC
CASSLTSSEQFF
>TRBV11-2|TRBD2|TRBJ2-5|.
TGTGCCAGCAGCTTCAACGGGAGGGTCGGGGAGCAGTACTTC
CASSFNGRVGEQYF
>TRBV20-1|.|TRBJ2-7|.
TGCAGTGCTAGAGCCGCTCCCTCCTACGAGCAGTACTTC
CSARAAPSYEQYF
>TRBV5-1|.|TRBJ1-2|.
TGCGCCAGCAGCTTGTTTTCGGCGGGGGCCACTAACTATGGCTACACCTTC
CASSLFSAGATNYGYTF
>TRBV9|.|TRBJ2-5|.
TGTGCCAGCAGCGTAGGGGTTCGGGAGTACCCGTACCAAGAGACCCAGTACTTC
CASSVGVREYPYQETQYF
>TRBV20-1|TRBD2|TRBJ2-1|once
TGCAGTGCTAGAGACCTTAGCGGGAGGTCCTTTTCGTTCTACAATGAGCAGTTCTTC
CSARDLSGRSFSFYNEQFF
>TRBV29-1|TRBD1|TRBJ2-1|.
TGCAGCGTGGGGGGACAGGGGGCTTACAATGAGCAGTTCTTC
CSVGGQGAYNEQFF
>TRBV6-6|TRBD1|TRBJ2-3|.
TGTGCCAACCGGGACAGGAGCACAGATACGCAGTATTTT
CANRDRSTDTQYF
>TRBV15|.|TRBJ2-7|.
TGTGCCACCAGCAGGAGCGGACGGGTCTACGAGCAGTACTTC
CATSRSGRVYEQYF
>TRBV29-1|.|TRBJ2-3|few
TGCAGCGCCGGGCGGCAGGCAGATACGCAGTATTTT
CSAGRQADTQYF
>TRBV11-2|TRBD1|TRBJ1-1|.
TGTGCCAGCAGCCCGGGACAGTTCGTCACCACTGAAGCTTTCTTT
CASSPGQFVTTEAFF
>TRBV4-1|.|TRBJ2-3|few
TGCGCCAGCAGCCAAGTTCTGGGTGGGGATACGCAGTATTTT
CASSQVLGGDTQYF
>TRBV2|.|TRBJ2-7|few
TGTGCCAGCAGTGCCCTAGCTTTTGGCTACGAGCAGTACTTC
CASSALAFGYEQYF
>TRBV3-1|TRBD1|TRBJ2-1|.
TGTGCCAGCAGCCAACTTCCGGGACAGGGGGCCAATGAGCAGTTCTTC
CASSQLPGQGANEQFF
>TRBV12-3/TRBV12-4|.|TRBJ1-2|once
TGTGCCAGCAGTTTTTCGGTCGGGTATGGCTACACCTTC
CASSFSVGYGYTF
>TRBV5-1|.|TRBJ2-7|.
TGCGCCAGCAGCGGAGCTCCAGACTCCTACGAGCAGTACTTC
CASSGAPDSYEQYF
>TRBV9|TRBD2|TRBJ2-1|.
TGTGCCAGCAGCGCCGGGACTAGCGGAAACAATGAGCAGTTCTTC
CASSAGTSGNNEQFF
>TRBV3-1|.|TRBJ1-1|.
TGTGCCAGCAGCCCCCGACAGTCCCCCGAAGCTTTCTTT
CASSPRQSPEAFF
>TRBV4-1|.|TRBJ2-3|.
TGCGCCAGCAGCCAGACACTAGGAGATACGCAGTATTTT
CASSQTLGDTQYF
>TRBV30|TRBD1|TRBJ2-1|.
TGTGCCTGGAGGGACAGGAGCTCCTACAATGAGCAGTTCTTC
CAWRDRSSYNEQFF
>TRBV4-1|.|TRBJ1-2|few
TGCGCCAGCAGCCCCCAGGAGGGGACCTCCTATGGCTACACCTTC
CASSPQEGTSYGYTF
>TRBV20-1|.|TRBJ2-7|.
TGCAGTGCTAGATCCAGACTTCACTTCCAGGACGAGCAGTACTTC
CSARSRLHFQDEQYF
>TRBV6-6|TRBD2|TRBJ2-1|.
TGTGCCAGCGGAGGTCCCCCGGGGGGTATCCTAAATGAGCAGTTCTTC
CASGGPPGGILNEQFF
>TRBV6-6|.|TRBJ1-4|.
TGTGCCAGCACCGTCCCGGGAGATGAAAAACTGTTTTTT
CASTVPGDEKLFF
>TRBV13|.|TRBJ2-7|.
TGTGCCAGCAGCTACACAACGGGACCTCTTTCCTACGAGCAGTACTTC
CASSYTTGPLSYEQYF
>TRBV14|.|TRBJ2-1|.
TGTGCCAGCAGCCAAGATAGCAGGAGCCCGCAGTTCTTC
CASSQDSRSPQFF
>TRBV5-4|TRBD1|TRBJ2-3|.
TGTGCCAACAGCTCCCACAGGGGGCGCACAGATACGCAGTATTTT
CANSSHRGRTDTQYF
>TRBV12-3/TRBV12-4|TRBD1|TRBJ1-2|.
TGTGCCACATCCTGTAGGACAGGGGACGGCTACACCTTC
CATSCRTGDGYTF
>TRBV20-1|.|TRBJ2-7|.
TGCAGTGCTAGACCGACCCTTAATATCTACGAGCAGTACTTC
CSARPTLNIYEQYF
>TRBV13|.|TRBJ2-1|few
TGTGCCAGCAGCATCAGGCGAAACTCCTACAATGAGCAGTTCTTC
CASSIRRNSYNEQFF
>TRBV14|TRBD1|TRBJ1-4|few
TGTGCCAGCAGCCAAAGACAGGGGGCGAATGAAAAACTGTTTTTT
CASSQRQGANEKLFF
>TRBV24-1|.|TRBJ2-1|.
TGTGCCACCAGTGACCCGACAGTCAGGGTCAATGAGCAGTTCTTC
CATSDPTVRVNEQFF
>TRBV10-3|.|TRBJ1-2|.
TGTGCCATCAGTGGAGGAGGGGACGGCTACACCTTC
CAISGGGDGYTF
>TRBV11-1|TRBD2|TRBJ2-5|.
TGTGCCAGCAGCCAACTAGCGGGAGAAATCCAAGAGACCCAGTACTTC
CASSQLAGEIQETQYF
>TRBV7-9|.|TRBJ2-3|.
TGTGCCAGCAGCTTAGCCTCTAAGGGGGAGGATACGCAGTATTTT
CASSLASKGEDTQYF
>TRBV2|.|TRBJ2-7|few
TGTGCCAGCAGTGAGGTGCCGGGTGCCTACGAGCAGTACTTC
CASSEVPGAYEQYF
>TRBV6-5|TRBD1|TRBJ2-7|.
TGTGCCAGCAGTAAATCCACAGGGGACAACGAGCAGTACTTC
CASSKSTGDNEQYF
>TRBV7-2|.|TRBJ2-7|.
TGTGCCAGCAGCTTAGCGCCGGGGTCGGCGTCCGAGCAGTACTTC
CASSLAPGSASEQYF
>TRBV2|.|TRBJ2-5|.
TGTGCCAGCAGTGCCCCTCGGGAAACCCAGTACTTC
CASSAPRETQYF
>TRBV20-1|.|TRBJ2-7|few
TGCAGTGCTAGACCCCCCGACCTCTCCTACGAGCAGTACTTC
CSARPPDLSYEQYF
>TRBV11-2|.|TRBJ2-3|.
TGTGCCAGCAGCTTAGACGGTCCGGGTTTAGGTACGCAGTATTTT
CASSLDGPGLGTQYF
>TRBV7-2|.|TRBJ1-1|.
TGTGCCAGCAGCTTAGTTGCCAGGAACACTGAAGCTTTCTTT
CASSLVARNTEAFF
>TRBV5-1|.|TRBJ1-2|few
TGCGCCAGCACACCCGGGGAGGGGCTTGGCTACACCTTC
CASTPGEGLGYTF